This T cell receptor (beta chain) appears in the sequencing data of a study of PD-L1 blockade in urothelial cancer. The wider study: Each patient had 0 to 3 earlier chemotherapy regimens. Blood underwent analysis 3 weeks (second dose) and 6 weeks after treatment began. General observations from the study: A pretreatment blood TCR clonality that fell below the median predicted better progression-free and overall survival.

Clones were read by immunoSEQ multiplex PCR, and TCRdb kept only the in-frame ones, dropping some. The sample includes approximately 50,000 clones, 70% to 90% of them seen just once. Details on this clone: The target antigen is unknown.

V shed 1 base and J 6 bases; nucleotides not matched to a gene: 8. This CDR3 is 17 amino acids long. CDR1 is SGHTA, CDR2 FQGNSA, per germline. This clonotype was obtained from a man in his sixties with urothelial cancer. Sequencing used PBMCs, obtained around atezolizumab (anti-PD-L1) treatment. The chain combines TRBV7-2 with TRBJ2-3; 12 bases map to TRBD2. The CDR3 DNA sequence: TGTGCCAGCAGCTTAGACCTAGCGGGGGGGCCGTTGGATACGCAGTATTTT. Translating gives CASSLDLAGGPLDTQYF.